This TCR beta chain was retrieved from a study of T-cell reconstitution after alpha-beta-depleted transplantation in children. Whole-study findings and limits: TCRbeta diversity was high at day 60 in some patients (a result of surviving recipient T cells and thymic progenitors). At the one-year point after transplant, T-cell counts and TCRbeta diversity were found to come mostly from T cells that had been newly produced. Approximately two months post-transplant, alpha-beta T cells reportedly originated from several hundred expanded graft clones.

A remark on this clonotype: Its antigen is currently unknown.

Unique molecular identifiers were built into the TCRbeta library. TCRdb fed the PCR reads into MiXCR, producing one record per CDR3 protein. Altogether some 100,000 distinct CDR3 sequences are present, about a quarter being singletons, with the ten largest covering over 20%. The material sequenced was PBMCs, taken before TCRalphabeta/CD19-depleted stem cell transplant. The clonotype comes from a boy aged 2 to 10 with acute lymphoblastic leukemia, due to receive a stem cell transplant.

CDR3 sequence: CSAAGQQEAFF. Written as DNA, the CDR3 is TGCAGTGCCGCTGGCCAGCAGGAAGCTTTCTTT. V is TRBV20-1 and J is TRBJ1-1; D is uncertain. This CDR3 spans 11 amino acids. The germline V and J ends were trimmed by 6 bases and 8 bases, with 13 bases remaining between them. Germline assignment: CDR1 DFQATT and CDR2 SNEGSKA (reference sequence).